This T cell receptor (beta chain) is from a study of T cells in Graves' hyperthyroidism and ophthalmopathy. Study details: Once the initial diagnosis was made, peripheral blood was obtained before any treatment. General study points: Prediction of ophthalmopathy progression came a median roughly 6.4 months pre-onset.

The study defined stable Graves' hyperthyroidism as no ophthalmopathy progression within 18 months. Researchers barred patients who had uncontrolled infection, other autoimmune disease, pregnancy or lactation. RNA transcripts served as the template for amplifying TCR beta CDR3 regions. An initial round of RT-PCR targeting the TCR CDR3 relied on the HTBI primer set. TCRdb analysed the multiplex PCR reads with MiXCR anew, one entry per CDR3 protein. The sample carries about 680,000 distinct CDR3 sequences, around 40% recorded once. This clonotype has a handful of counts. Its antigen is as yet unknown. The sequencing sample was made of blood. The source of this sequence is a middle-aged woman with Graves' hyperthyroidism.

CDR3 in amino acids: CSVGGGSLNEQFF. In DNA form, the CDR3 reads TGCAGCGTTGGCGGGGGGTCGCTCAATGAGCAGTTCTTC. V and J are TRBV29-1 and TRBJ2-7, with 8 bases aligning to TRBD2. The DNA end is more similar to TRBJ2-1, so the J call may be wrong. Germline CDR1 and CDR2: SQVTM and ANQGSEA. The CDR3 length is 13 residues.